These 25 T cell receptor beta chains were sequenced from one sample in a study of technical replicates of blood from several donors. This table comes from immunoSEQ multiplex PCR, and its TCRdb copy is limited to in-frame clones, with some not included. The sample gives 76,000 or so clones, just over 85% of which show up once; 4.8% is in the top ten. The specimen was PBMCs. The receptors shown here come from a human donor in good health. Some clones in this sample may be carry-over from other donors' samples.

The chain has TRBV5-1 and TRBJ2-2, with a possible D match to TRBD2 (6 bases). This CDR3 spans 13 amino acids. The V end lost 1 base, the J end lost 8 bases, and 9 bases lay between the germline ends. Looked up from germline, CDR1 is SGHRS and CDR2 is YFSETQ. CDR3 loop: CASSLRERGELFF. DNA for the CDR3: TGCGCCAGCAGCTTGCGGGAGCGGGGGGAGCTGTTTTTT. Looking up the rest from reference TRBV5-1 and TRBJ2-2 gives the full variable domain: KAGVTQTPRYLIKTRGQQVTLSCSPISGHRSVSWYQQTPGQGLQFLFEYFSETQRNKGNFPGRFSGRQFSNSRSEMNVSTLELGDSALYLCASSLRERGELFFGEGSRLTVL.

CDR3 DNA sequence: TGCGCCAGCAGCCCGCTGCTAGCGGGGGGGGTCTATGAGCAGTTCTTC. It encodes CASSPLLAGGVYEQFF. The chain recombines TRBV4-1 with TRBJ2-1; 12 bases line up with TRBD2. V trimming: 4 bases; J trimming: 8 bases; junction bases outside the gene matches: 9. CDR3 size: 16 residues. CDR1 and CDR2 (germline): MGHRA, YSYEKL.

This chain joins TRBV2 and TRBJ2-1, with D possibly being TRBD2 (5 bases). The germline gives CDR1 SNHLY, CDR2 FYNNEI. This CDR3 is 16 amino acids long. V gave up 5 bases and J gave up 9 bases, with 23 bases separating them. The CDR3 reads CASSSPGWEHSSEQFF. The CDR3 DNA sequence: TGTGCCAGCAGTTCCCCCGGGTGGGAGCATTCTAGTGAGCAGTTCTTC. The complete variable domain, with remaining parts taken from reference TRBV2 and TRBJ2-1, reads EPEVTQTPSHQVTQMGQEVILRCVPISNHLYFYWYRQILGQKVEFLVSFYNNEISEKSEIFDDQFSVERPDGSNFTLKIRSTKLEDSAMYFCASSSPGWEHSSEQFFGPGTRLTVL.

The V and J genes are TRBV11-2 and TRBJ2-7, with 9 bases that match TRBD2. The CDR3 has 14 residues. Germline V gene lookup returns CDR1 SGHAT and CDR2 FQNNGV. After removal of 2 bases from V and 4 bases from J, the junction contained 3 bases not matched to a gene. The chain's CDR3 is CASSLTSGPYEQYF. DNA for the CDR3: TGTGCCAGCAGCTTAACTAGCGGGCCTTACGAGCAGTACTTC.

V gene TRBV7-2 combines with J gene TRBJ2-2; TRBD2 matches at 10 bases. J was trimmed by 6 bases and V by 2 bases; bases with no gene match: 9. Looked up from germline, CDR1 is SGHTA and CDR2 is FQGNSA. This CDR3 spans 17 amino acids. The CDR3 region is CASSLTSGRAGAGELFF. CDR3 coding DNA: TGTGCCAGCAGCTTAACCAGCGGGAGGGCGGGAGCCGGGGAGCTGTTTTTT.

On this clone itself: It is unclear where the CDR3 begins or ends on the DNA, so no DNA is shown, and the CDR3 is as TCRdb lists it. This chain connects TRBV15 to TRBJ2-5; TRBD2, the table's D call, lacks a check against the DNA. From germline, CDR1 is LNHNV and CDR2 YYDKDF (reference sequence). Inclusive of both ends, the CDR3 amounts to 13 amino acids. CDR3 region: CATATSFLETQYF.

The chain couples TRBV7-9 to TRBJ1-4; TRBD1 matches at 8 bases. Unmatched junction bases numbered 0, after V lost 0 bases and J lost 3 bases. CDR3 length: 15 amino acids. Germline V gene sequence: CDR1 SEHNR, CDR2 FQNEAQ (reference sequence). CDR3 DNA sequence: TGTGCCAGCAGCTTAGCGACAGGGGCTAATGAAAAACTGTTTTTT. It encodes CASSLATGANEKLFF.

The chain links TRBV10-2 to TRBJ2-7; 15 positions match TRBD2. Germline CDR1 WSHSY, CDR2 SAAADI. V was pared by 6 bases and J by 12 bases, with 18 bases of the junction left unmatched. The CDR3 is 17 residues long. CDR3 residues: CASRDVPGLAGGTSGYF. DNA for the CDR3: TGCGCCAGCAGAGACGTCCCGGGACTAGCGGGGGGAACCTCGGGGTACTTC.

The chain combines TRBV5-1 with TRBJ2-7; 7 positions match TRBD2. Germline V CDR1 and CDR2: SGHRS, YFSETQ. Trimming cost V 3 bases and J 4 bases; bases outside gene matches: 10. This CDR3 is built from 15 residues. The CDR3 reads CASSSPTGTIYEQYF. CDR3 DNA: TGCGCCAGCAGCTCGCCTACCGGGACTATTTACGAGCAGTACTTC.

The rearrangement uses TRBV7-9 and TRBJ2-7; TRBD1 might be the D (6 bases). The CDR3 contains 15 residues. Germline CDR1 and CDR2: SEHNR and FQNEAQ (reference sequence). The V end was cut by 3 bases, the J end by 1 base, with 13 bases between. The CDR3 spells CASSFDTGMSYEQYF. DNA for the CDR3: TGTGCCAGCAGCTTTGACACAGGGATGTCCTACGAGCAGTACTTC.

This chain links TRBV7-2 with TRBJ2-7; possible D gene TRBD2, 5 bases. Germline V gives CDR1 SGHTA, CDR2 FQGNSA. With 8 bases removed from V and 7 bases from J, the gap between germline ends came to 24 bases. The CDR3 contains 15 residues. As DNA, the CDR3 is TGTGCCAGCCAACCTTCCCGGGATCAAGTTTCTGAGCAGTACTTC. Amino acids: CASQPSRDQVSEQYF.

This clone has more than one count but fewer than ten. The CDR3 loop reads CASSPREGREGQFF. Written as DNA, the CDR3 is TGTGCCAGCAGCCCCCGAGAGGGCCGCGAAGGGCAGTTCTTC. V usage is TRBV7-9 and J usage is TRBJ2-1; D is perhaps TRBD2 (5 bases). V was cut by 5 bases and J by 12 bases, with 20 bases left in between. The germline CDR1 and CDR2 sequences are SEHNR and FQNEAQ (reference sequence). The CDR3 spans 14 residues.

The rearrangement joins TRBV25-1 to TRBJ2-1; 10 bases are a match to TRBD1. This CDR3 has 15 residues. Germline CDR1 reads MGHDK; CDR2 reads SYGVNS. The V gene end was trimmed by 4 bases and the J gene end by 2 bases; junction bases not matched to a gene: 2. CDR3 bases: TGTGCCAGCAGTGTGGGGACAGGGGCCTACAATGAGCAGTTCTTC. This translates into CASSVGTGAYNEQFF.

The genes are TRBV27 and TRBJ2-7; D not resolved. The germline V and J ends were trimmed by 2 bases and 4 bases, with 6 bases remaining between them. The CDR3 contains 12 residues. Germline values: CDR1 MNHEY, CDR2 SMNVEV (reference sequence). For the CDR3, the DNA is TGTGCCAGCAGTTTACACGGTTACGAGCAGTACTTC. Residues: CASSLHGYEQYF.

The chain employs TRBV29-1 and TRBJ2-7; D possibly corresponds to TRBD1 (5 bases). Germline V gene lookup returns CDR1 SQVTM and CDR2 ANQGSEA. Trimming removed 7 bases at V and 7 bases at J, with 17 bases between. The CDR3 length is 12 residues. CDR3 in amino acids: CSAHWTSGEQYF. In DNA, the CDR3 is TGCAGCGCCCATTGGACATCAGGGGAGCAGTACTTC.

This clone was found once. The V gene is TRBV12-5, the J gene TRBJ2-5; D is possibly TRBD1 (7 bases). V was pared by 4 bases and J by 3 bases, with 12 bases between. CDR3 length: 14 amino acids. In germline, CDR1 is LGHNT, CDR2 FRNRAP. CDR3 amino acids: CASGSGDSEETQYF. The CDR3 region has the DNA TGTGCTAGTGGTTCGGGGGACAGTGAAGAGACCCAGTACTTC.

The chain has TRBV11-2 and TRBJ2-7; 9 bases are a match to TRBD1. The V segment lost 6 bases and the J segment 5 bases; nucleotides outside the gene matches: 11. The germline gives CDR1 SGHAT, CDR2 FQNNGV. The CDR3 length is 15 residues. This chain's CDR3 is CASRSIKTGGHEQYF. CDR3 sequence (DNA): TGTGCCAGCAGATCCATCAAGACAGGGGGGCACGAGCAGTACTTC.

CDR3 amino acids: CASSLEALSYNEQFF. DNA of the CDR3: TGTGCCAGCAGCTTAGAAGCCCTTTCTTACAATGAGCAGTTCTTC. The rearrangement joins TRBV7-7 to TRBJ2-1; D unclear. The CDR3 is 15 amino acids. CDR1 is SSHAT, CDR2 FNYEAQ, per germline (reference sequence). Between the trimmed V and J ends, which lost 1 base and 4 bases, there was a span of 11 bases.

This chain links TRBV18 with TRBJ1-6; TRBD1 agrees at 10 bases. The V and J ends lost 5 bases and 9 bases, in that order; junction bases with no gene match: 7. This CDR3 is 15 amino acids long. Germline CDR1 KGHSH, CDR2 LQKENI. Here the CDR3 reads CASSDPGQGISPLHF. CDR3 nucleotides: TGTGCCAGCTCAGACCCGGGACAGGGGATTTCACCCCTCCACTTT.

This clone was picked up one time. The chain couples TRBV5-4 to TRBJ1-4; 7 bases map to TRBD1. V lost 4 bases, J lost 8 bases, and 8 bases stayed unmatched. The CDR3 has 14 amino acids. Germline assignment: CDR1 SGHNT and CDR2 YYREEE (reference sequence). CDR3 coding DNA: TGTGCCAGCAGCCCCGGGACAGTATCCGAAAAACTGTTTTTT. Protein product: CASSPGTVSEKLFF. Complete variable domain (other parts from reference TRBV5-4 and TRBJ1-4): ETGVTQSPTHLIKTRGQQVTLRCSSQSGHNTVSWYQQALGQGPQFIFQYYREEENGRGNFPPRFSGLQFPNYSSELNVNALELDDSALYLCASSPGTVSEKLFFGSGTQLSVL.

The rearrangement joins TRBV10-3 to TRBJ1-1; possibly TRBD1 for D (5 bases). V lost 7 bases and J lost 5, with 8 bases in between. From germline, CDR1 is ENHRY and CDR2 SYGVKD. CDR3 size: 11 residues. CDR3 in amino acids: CAINQGTEAFF. DNA for the CDR3: TGTGCCATCAATCAGGGAACTGAAGCTTTCTTT.

The V and J genes are TRBV7-9 and TRBJ2-5, with TRBD1 matching over 8 bases. CDR1 is SEHNR, CDR2 FQNEAQ, per germline (reference sequence). CDR3 length equals 14 residues. The junction had 4 bases not matched to a gene; V was cut back by 5 bases and J by 2 bases. The CDR3 is CASSPGTGQETQYF. DNA of the CDR3: TGTGCCAGCAGCCCCGGGACAGGACAAGAGACCCAGTACTTC.

This sequence joins TRBV6-1 and TRBJ2-7; 12 bases match TRBD2. From germline, CDR1 is MNHNS and CDR2 SASEGT. With 4 bases clipped from V and 1 base from J, the junction kept 5 bases outside the gene matches. The CDR3 runs 16 residues. CDR3 residues: CASSGLAGGQSYEQYF. CDR3 DNA sequence: TGTGCCAGCAGTGGGCTAGCGGGGGGGCAATCCTACGAGCAGTACTTC.

As DNA, the CDR3 is TGTGCCAGCAGTTTTCAGGGGGCGAGGACAGATACGCAGTATTTT. It codes for CASSFQGARTDTQYF. The V gene is TRBV27, the J gene TRBJ2-3; TRBD1 matches 8 bases. After removal of 3 bases from V and 3 bases from J, the junction contained 5 bases not matched to a gene. This CDR3 region has 15 residues. The germline V gene encodes CDR1 MNHEY and CDR2 SMNVEV (reference sequence).

This chain uses TRBV7-8 with TRBJ2-6; 8 nucleotides agree with TRBD1. The CDR3 runs 14 residues. Trimming cost V 5 bases and J 10 bases; bases outside gene matches: 7. Germline V gene sequence: CDR1 SGHVS, CDR2 FQNEAQ. CDR3 sequence: CASSPGQGINVLTF. CDR3 nucleotides: TGTGCCAGCAGCCCCGGACAGGGAATAAACGTCCTGACTTTC. Supplemented by reference TRBV7-8 and TRBJ2-6, the full variable domain reads GAGVSQSPRYKVAKRGQDVALRCDPISGHVSLFWYQQALGQGPEFLTYFQNEAQLDKSGLPSDRFFAERPEGSVSTLKIQRTQQEDSAVYLCASSPGQGINVLTFGAGSRLTVL.